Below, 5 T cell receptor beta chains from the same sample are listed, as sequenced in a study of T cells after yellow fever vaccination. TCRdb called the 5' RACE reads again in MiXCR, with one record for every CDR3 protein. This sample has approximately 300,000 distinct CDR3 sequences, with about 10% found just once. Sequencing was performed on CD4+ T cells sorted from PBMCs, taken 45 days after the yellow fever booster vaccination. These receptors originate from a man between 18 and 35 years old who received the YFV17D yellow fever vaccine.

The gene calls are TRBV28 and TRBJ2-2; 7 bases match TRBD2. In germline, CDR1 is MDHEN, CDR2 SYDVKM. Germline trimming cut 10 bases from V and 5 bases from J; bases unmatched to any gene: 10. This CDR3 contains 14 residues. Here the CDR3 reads CATQTQGGTGELFF. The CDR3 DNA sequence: TGTGCCACCCAAACCCAGGGAGGGACCGGGGAGCTGTTTTTT.

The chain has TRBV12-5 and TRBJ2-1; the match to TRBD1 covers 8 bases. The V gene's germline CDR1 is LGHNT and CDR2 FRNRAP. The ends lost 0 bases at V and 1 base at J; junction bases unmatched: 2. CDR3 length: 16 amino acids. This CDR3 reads CASGLVTGESYNEQFF. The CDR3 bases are TGTGCTAGTGGTTTGGTGACAGGGGAATCCTACAATGAGCAGTTCTTC.

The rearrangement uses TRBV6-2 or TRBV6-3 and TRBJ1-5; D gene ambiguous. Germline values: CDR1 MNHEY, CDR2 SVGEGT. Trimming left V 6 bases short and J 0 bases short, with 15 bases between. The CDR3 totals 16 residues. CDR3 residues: CASSPVSFRSNQPQHF. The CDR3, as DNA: TGTGCCAGCAGCCCCGTGAGCTTCCGTAGCAATCAGCCCCAGCATTTT.

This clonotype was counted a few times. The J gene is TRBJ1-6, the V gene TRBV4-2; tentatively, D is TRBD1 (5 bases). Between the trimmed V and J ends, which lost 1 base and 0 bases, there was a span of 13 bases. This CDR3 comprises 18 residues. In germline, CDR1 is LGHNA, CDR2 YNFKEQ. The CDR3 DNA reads TGTGCCAGCAGCCAAGGCCACAGGCGTAGCTCCTATAATTCACCCCTCCACTTT. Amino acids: CASSQGHRRSSYNSPLHF.

CDR3 loop: CASSQDLSGGTDTQYF. CDR3 in DNA: TGTGCCAGCAGCCAAGATCTGAGCGGGGGCACAGATACGCAGTATTTT. The V gene is TRBV3-1, the J gene TRBJ2-3, with 7 bases fitting TRBD2. CDR1 and CDR2 (germline): LGHDT, YNNKEL (reference sequence). The CDR3 is 16 amino acids. With 0 bases clipped from V and 1 base from J, the junction kept 4 bases outside the gene matches.